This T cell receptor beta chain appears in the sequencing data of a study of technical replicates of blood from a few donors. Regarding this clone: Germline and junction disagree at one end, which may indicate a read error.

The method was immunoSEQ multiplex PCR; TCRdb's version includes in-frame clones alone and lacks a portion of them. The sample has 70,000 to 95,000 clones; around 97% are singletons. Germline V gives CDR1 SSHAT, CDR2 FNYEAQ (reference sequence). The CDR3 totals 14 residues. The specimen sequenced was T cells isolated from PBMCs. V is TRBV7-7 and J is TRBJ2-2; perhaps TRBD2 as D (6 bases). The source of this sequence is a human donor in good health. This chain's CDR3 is CASSAGTNTGELFF. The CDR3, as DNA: TGTGCTAGCAGCGCCGGGACTAACACCGGGGAGCTGTTTTTT. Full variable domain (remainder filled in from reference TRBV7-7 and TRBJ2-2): GAGVSQSPRYKVTKRGQDVTLRCDPISSHATLYWYQQALGQGPEFLTYFNYEAQPDKSGLPSDRFSAERPEGSISTLTIQRTEQRDSAMYRCASSAGTNTGELFFGEGSRLTVL.